One and the same sample provided the 27 T cell receptor beta chains below, sequenced in a study of response to subunit inactivated influenza vaccine. Each CDR3 protein gets one entry after TCRdb re-called the RT-PCR reads with MiXCR. The sample comprises about 650,000 distinct CDR3 sequences, approximately 15% of which are singletons, and 11% rests with the top ten. This sample comprised PBMCs from blood, obtained 11 to 12 days after vaccination. The receptors derive from a man between 45 and 60 years old who received an inactivated influenza vaccine.

The rearrangement uses TRBV7-2 and TRBJ2-3, with D perhaps matching TRBD2 (7 bases). Germline V lookup: CDR1 SGHTA, CDR2 FQGNSA. The CDR3 length is 15 residues. V lost 4 bases, J lost 4 bases, and 15 bases lay in between. Written as DNA, the CDR3 is TGTGCCAGCAGCTGGATAGGGGGGGGGGCAGATACGCAGTATTTT. Its translation: CASSWIGGGADTQYF.

This clonotype was picked up a small number of times. The chain carries TRBV29-1 and TRBJ2-1; TRBD1 is a possible D gene (5 bases). The V end was cut by 7 bases, the J end by 8 bases, with 12 bases between. CDR1 and CDR2 (germline): SQVTM, ANQGSEA. CDR3 length: 11 amino acids. CDR3 region: CSGGHSHEQFF. CDR3 nucleotide sequence: TGCAGCGGCGGACACTCCCATGAGCAGTTCTTC.

The chain links TRBV21-1 to TRBJ2-3. TRBV21-1 has pseudogene status. This CDR3 region has 16 residues. The CDR3, as DNA: TGTGCCAGCAGCCACCACTTGCGAACTAGCACAGATACGCAGTATTTT. Protein: CASSHHLRTSTDTQYF.

The chain employs TRBV4-3 and TRBJ2-2; TRBD1 aligns across 9 bases. CDR1 and CDR2 from the germline V gene are LGHNA and YSLEER. V was pared by 3 bases and J by 7 bases, with 9 bases of the junction left unmatched. CDR3 size: 16 residues. CDR3 amino acids: CASSQDNRGRVGELFF. In DNA, the CDR3 is TGCGCCAGCAGCCAGGATAACAGGGGGCGCGTCGGGGAGCTGTTTTTT.

The DNA for the CDR3 is TGTGCCAGCCACCTGGCCGGCTCCTACGAGCAGTACTTC. This encodes CASHLAGSYEQYF. The gene calls are TRBV6-2 or TRBV6-3 and TRBJ2-7, with D unclear. Trimming left V 8 bases short and J 0 bases short, with 11 bases between. The length of the CDR3 is 13 residues. Per the germline V gene, CDR1 is MNHEY and CDR2 is SVGEGT.

The chain couples TRBV5-1 to TRBJ2-2; D uncertain. Germline CDR1 is SGHRS and CDR2 is YFSETQ. V was pared by 2 bases and J by 7 bases, with 6 bases between. The CDR3 loop spans 12 amino acids. CDR3 residues: CASSLLGGELFF. CDR3 DNA: TGCGCCAGCAGCTTACTCGGCGGGGAGCTGTTTTTT.

CDR3 in DNA: TGTGCCAGCTCCCCCAATACCCGACTAATGAACACTGAAGCTTTCTTT. It is translated as CASSPNTRLMNTEAFF. The rearrangement uses TRBV7-9 and TRBJ1-1; D gene uncertain. The germline V gene has CDR1 SEHNR and CDR2 FQNEAQ (reference sequence). V lost 8 bases and J lost 0, with 19 bases in between. This CDR3 is built from 16 residues.

In regard to this clonotype: Compared with germline, one end of the junction differs, possibly owing to a read error. The CDR3 spells CSARPDRGLSNEQYF. CDR3 nucleotide sequence: TGCAGTGCCAGACCAGACAGGGGGCTCTCCAACGAGCAGTACTTC. The chain recombines TRBV20-1 with TRBJ2-7, with 10 bases lining up with TRBD1. Germline V lookup: CDR1 DFQATT, CDR2 SNEGSKA (reference sequence). The CDR3 loop spans 15 amino acids.

This clonotype was counted only a few times. The chain has TRBV24-1 and TRBJ2-2, with D perhaps being TRBD1 or TRBD2 (5 bases each). The ends were cut back, 3 bases at V and 6 bases at J, with 10 bases in the middle. The CDR3 spans 14 residues. The germline gives CDR1 KGHDR, CDR2 SFDVKD. CDR3 in amino acids: CATSDNGTPGELFF. CDR3 sequence (DNA): TGTGCCACCAGTGATAACGGGACCCCCGGGGAGCTGTTTTTT.

This clonotype was observed at least ten times. The chain recombines TRBV10-3 with TRBJ2-7, with 8 bases identical to TRBD2. CDR3 length equals 15 residues. Germline CDR1 reads ENHRY; CDR2 reads SYGVKD. V was pared by 2 bases and J by 6 bases, with 9 bases of the junction left unmatched. CDR3 residues: CAISEREGLLFEQYF. In DNA form, the CDR3 reads TGTGCCATCAGTGAGCGGGAGGGCCTTTTATTCGAGCAGTACTTC.

The chain combines TRBV5-5 with TRBJ2-7, with D uncertain. Germline CDR1 reads SGHKS; CDR2 reads YYEKEE (reference sequence). The CDR3 is 14 amino acids. With 9 bases removed from V and 6 bases from J, the gap between germline ends came to 22 bases. The chain's CDR3 is CATRIGPGSPEQYF. CDR3 coding DNA: TGTGCCACCAGGATTGGGCCGGGCAGCCCCGAGCAGTACTTC.

This clonotype has only a few counts. The V and J genes are TRBV27 and TRBJ2-5; D call uncertain. V lost 7 bases to trimming and J lost 3 bases, with 12 bases between them. The germline CDR1 and CDR2 sequences are MNHEY and SMNVEV (reference sequence). CDR3 size: 13 residues. This CDR3 reads CASTTTREETQYF. The CDR3 region has the DNA TGTGCCAGCACAACTACAAGGGAAGAGACCCAGTACTTC.

This clonotype appeared many times. The J gene is TRBJ1-2, the V gene TRBV7-9; possibly TRBD1 for D (6 bases). Per the germline V gene, CDR1 is SEHNR and CDR2 is FQNEAQ (reference sequence). This CDR3 region has 14 residues. Trimming stripped 3 bases from V and 2 bases from J, with 10 bases between. The CDR3 bases are TGTGCCAGCAGCTTTGTCAGGGGAAACTATGGCTACACCTTC. Translation gives CASSFVRGNYGYTF. The variable domain in full, with the rest retrieved from reference TRBV7-9 and TRBJ1-2, is DTGVSQNPRHKITKRGQNVTFRCDPISEHNRLYWYRQTLGQGPEFLTYFQNEAQLEKSRLLSDRFSAERPKGSFSTLEIQRTEQGDSAMYLCASSFVRGNYGYTFGSGTRLTVV.

The J gene is TRBJ2-4, the V gene TRBV20-1; 12 bases agree with TRBD2. With V trimmed by 6 bases and J by 1 base, 10 bases remained unmatched. CDR1 DFQATT and CDR2 SNEGSKA come from the germline V gene (reference sequence). This CDR3 has 17 residues. As DNA, the CDR3 is TGCAGTGCCCTACTAGCGGGAGGCTACCTGGCCAAAAACATTCAGTACTTC. It encodes CSALLAGGYLAKNIQYF.

This clonotype was counted a single time. The CDR3 loop reads CSARDFPASGANVLTF. In nucleotides, the CDR3 is TGCAGTGCTAGAGATTTTCCGGCCTCTGGGGCCAACGTCCTGACTTTC. The chain links TRBV20-1 to TRBJ2-6; D is ambiguous. Between the trimmed V and J ends, which lost 0 bases and 0 bases, there was a span of 9 bases. Germline V gene data show CDR1 as DFQATT and CDR2 as SNEGSKA (reference sequence). The CDR3 runs 16 residues.

V and J are TRBV20-1 and TRBJ2-1, with D hard to call. Germline V gene sequence: CDR1 DFQATT, CDR2 SNEGSKA (reference sequence). This CDR3 spans 13 amino acids. The V gene lost 6 bases and the J gene lost 5 bases, with 14 bases spanning the gap. The CDR3 nucleotides are TGCAGTGCCCAACGGACCTTCAACAATGAGCAGTTCTTC. This sequence encodes CSAQRTFNNEQFF.

The J gene is TRBJ1-1, the V gene TRBV6-1, with D possibly being TRBD1 (5 bases). This CDR3 spans 12 amino acids. Between the trimmed V and J ends, which lost 4 bases and 6 bases, there was a span of 9 bases. Germline CDR1 is MNHNS and CDR2 is SASEGT. DNA of the CDR3: TGTGCCAGCAGTGCAACCAGGGCTGAAGCTTTCTTT. Translation gives CASSATRAEAFF.

On this clonotype itself: A much larger clone sits a single nucleotide away, making a read error possible. The gene calls are TRBV5-1 and TRBJ2-7; D is undetermined. The V and J ends lost 4 bases and 2 bases respectively, with 13 bases between them. The germline gives CDR1 SGHRS, CDR2 YFSETQ. There are 14 residues in the CDR3. The DNA for the CDR3 is TGCGCCAGCAGCCTGCAGAAGAACACCTACGAGCAGTACTTC. This gives the protein CASSLQKNTYEQYF.

This clonotype was seen a handful of times. The chain carries TRBV20-1 and TRBJ1-6, with D unclear. The CDR3 totals 17 residues. The ends were cut back, 1 base at V and 0 bases at J, with 13 bases in the middle. The germline CDR1 and CDR2 sequences are DFQATT and SNEGSKA (reference sequence). In nucleotides, the CDR3 is TGCAGTGCTAGAGGAATTGGCCTAAGCTCCTATAATTCACCCCTCCACTTT. Translation gives CSARGIGLSSYNSPLHF.

The rearrangement uses TRBV6-5 and TRBJ1-6; D remains ambiguous. V was cut by 6 bases and J by 16 bases, with 19 bases left in between. In germline, CDR1 is MNHEY, CDR2 SVGAGI. This CDR3 is built from 13 residues. CDR3 DNA: TGTGCCAGCAGGTACGGAACAGAAAACCCACTCCACTTT. This sequence encodes CASRYGTENPLHF.

This clonotype was picked up a small number of times. The chain uses TRBV20-1 and TRBJ2-2, with 8 bases fitting TRBD2. The CDR3 has 14 amino acids. The germline V gene has CDR1 DFQATT and CDR2 SNEGSKA (reference sequence). J was trimmed by 8 bases and V by 6 bases; bases with no gene match: 11. The CDR3 sequence is CSATGTRQTGELFF. CDR3 DNA: TGCAGTGCGACCGGGACTAGACAAACGGGGGAGCTGTTTTTT.

This clonotype was observed a few times. The gene calls are TRBV24-1 and TRBJ2-1; 10 nucleotides agree with TRBD2. J was trimmed by 7 bases and V by 4 bases; bases with no gene match: 9. The CDR3 loop spans 16 amino acids. Germline V lookup: CDR1 KGHDR, CDR2 SFDVKD. This CDR3 reads CATSDPSGRGENEQFF. CDR3 nucleotide sequence: TGTGCCACCAGTGACCCAAGCGGGAGGGGAGAAAATGAGCAGTTCTTC.

The chain carries TRBV24-1 and TRBJ2-7; 13 bases fit TRBD2. J was trimmed by 9 bases and V by 3 bases; bases with no gene match: 10. Per the germline V gene, CDR1 is KGHDR and CDR2 is SFDVKD. This CDR3 has 16 residues. The CDR3 sequence: CATSDPNPGLAGRQYF. In nucleotides, the CDR3 is TGTGCCACCAGTGATCCAAATCCGGGACTAGCGGGACGGCAGTACTTC.

This clonotype came up a few times. J is TRBJ1-2 and V is TRBV20-1, with D possibly matching TRBD1 (5 bases). V was cut by 7 bases and J by 7 bases, with 13 bases left in between. There are 11 residues in the CDR3. In germline, CDR1 is DFQATT, CDR2 SNEGSKA (reference sequence). CDR3 region: CSVVGGAGYTF. The CDR3 DNA reads TGCAGTGTAGTTGGCGGGGCTGGCTACACCTTC.

This clonotype was seen more than once but under ten times. The rearrangement links TRBV5-6 to TRBJ1-2, with D unresolved. The V end lost 1 base, the J end lost 3 bases, and 10 bases lay between the germline ends. The CDR3 runs to 14 residues. Germline loops: CDR1 SGHDT, CDR2 YYEEEE. CDR3 sequence: CASSLISGDYGYTF. The CDR3 coding sequence is TGTGCCAGCAGCTTGATTTCGGGAGACTATGGCTACACCTTC.

V and J are TRBV28 and TRBJ2-3, with D maybe TRBD2 (6 bases). In germline, CDR1 is MDHEN, CDR2 SYDVKM. Deletions cut 6 bases from V and 3 bases from J, with 19 bases between. The length of the CDR3 is 16 residues. CDR3 protein: CASRSEGSSGTDTQYF. CDR3 bases: TGTGCCAGCAGATCGGAGGGAAGTTCGGGAACAGATACGCAGTATTTT. Supplemented by reference TRBV28 and TRBJ2-3, the full variable domain reads DVKVTQSSRYLVKRTGEKVFLECVQDMDHENMFWYRQDPGLGLRLIYFSYDVKMKEKGDIPEGYSVSREKKERFSLILESASTNQTSMYLCASRSEGSSGTDTQYFGPGTRLTVL.

This chain uses TRBV2 with TRBJ1-5, with D unclear. The V gene's germline CDR1 is SNHLY and CDR2 FYNNEI. Trimming stripped 8 bases from V and 4 bases from J, with 18 bases between. CDR3 size: 15 residues. The CDR3 loop reads CASAGTGIVNQPQHF. As DNA, the CDR3 is TGTGCCAGCGCAGGAACGGGGATTGTAAATCAGCCCCAGCATTTT.